This T cell receptor (beta chain) stems from a study of CD8 T cells in Susac syndrome. It was with random hexamers that 0.5 to 1 ug RNA was reverse transcribed. TCRdb independently ran MiXCR on the immunoSEQ multiplex PCR reads; one entry per CDR3 protein. Altogether some 130,000 distinct CDR3 sequences are present, 95% being singletons, with the ten largest covering roughly 0.17%. Germline-derived CDR1 and CDR2 are MNHEY and SMNVEV (reference sequence). This CDR3 is 14 amino acids long. V shed 2 bases and J 2 bases; nucleotides not matched to a gene: 2. Material for sequencing was CD8+ T cells from PBMCs. The chain couples TRBV27 to TRBJ2-7, with 8 positions matching TRBD1. The receptor was derived from a human donor with Susac syndrome. The CDR3 spells CASSLTGGTYEQYF. The CDR3 nucleotides read TGTGCCAGCAGTTTAACAGGGGGGACCTACGAGCAGTACTTC.